What follows are 6 T cell receptor beta chains derived from one specimen sequenced in a study of T cells in tuberculosis. The repertoire was sequenced with immunoSEQ multiplex PCR; TCRdb's copy has only in-frame clones and lacks some. The sample lists more than 35,000 clones; 90% to 95% were seen once. The sample consisted of PBMCs. The receptors originated from a donor aged 10 to 29 with latent tuberculosis or without tuberculosis infection.

The J gene is TRBJ1-3, the V gene TRBV5-1; no definite D call. The CDR3 consists of 17 residues. The V gene's germline CDR1 is SGHRS and CDR2 YFSETQ. V was trimmed by 0 bases and J by 3 bases, leaving 16 bases between them. CDR3 in DNA: TGCGCCAGCAGCTTGGGGTCTACGGCAGGTTTTGGAAACACCATATATTTT. Translation gives CASSLGSTAGFGNTIYF.

The rearrangement joins TRBV6-6 to TRBJ2-5; the match to TRBD1 covers 8 bases. Germline loops: CDR1 MNHNY, CDR2 SVGAGI (reference sequence). The CDR3 is 13 amino acids. V gave up 6 bases and J gave up 4 bases; unmatched junction bases: 4. The CDR3 region is CASRNGQGETQYF. The CDR3 nucleotides read TGTGCCAGCAGAAACGGACAGGGAGAGACCCAGTACTTC.

This chain joins TRBV4-1 and TRBJ1-2; 7 bases align to TRBD1. The CDR3 runs to 14 residues. Germline V lookup: CDR1 MGHRA, CDR2 YSYEKL. V lost 4 bases, J lost 5 bases, and 7 bases stayed unmatched. CDR3 DNA sequence: TGCGCCAGCAGCCCTCCCGACAGGGTATATGGCTACACCTTC. Amino acid sequence: CASSPPDRVYGYTF.

The V gene is TRBV7-2, the J gene TRBJ1-4, with 9 bases lining up with TRBD1. Germline-derived CDR1 and CDR2 are SGHTA and FQGNSA. The CDR3 is 17 residues long. V shed 3 bases, J shed 7 bases, and the junction held 12 bases outside the gene matches. CDR3 region: CASSFFGTGKSTEKLFF. In nucleotides, the CDR3 is TGTGCCAGCAGCTTTTTCGGGACAGGGAAGTCAACTGAAAAACTGTTTTTT.

The chain uses TRBV28 and TRBJ1-2; the D is unclear. Trimming took off 7 bases at V and 5 bases at J, with 23 bases between the two ends. CDR3 length equals 16 residues. The V gene's germline CDR1 is MDHEN and CDR2 SYDVKM. CDR3 amino acids: CASTLTVSGRAYGYTF. CDR3 DNA sequence: TGTGCCAGCACCCTTACGGTCTCGGGAAGAGCATATGGCTACACCTTC.

This clone was found once. This chain uses TRBV2 with TRBJ2-4, with 8 bases that match TRBD1. V shed 6 bases and J 6 bases; nucleotides not matched to a gene: 16. Germline CDR1 reads SNHLY; CDR2 reads FYNNEI. The CDR3 has 17 amino acids. The CDR3 loop is CASSLVPGQETSNIQYF. In DNA form, the CDR3 reads TGTGCCAGCAGCCTCGTCCCGGGACAGGAGACCTCAAACATTCAGTACTTC.